Described below is a single T cell receptor (beta chain) sequence and its context. Its antigen is unknown. This entry belongs to a study of T-cell reconstitution after alpha-beta-depleted transplantation in children. Broader study findings: A year post-transplant, T-cell counts and diversity derived mostly from newly produced T cells.

The CDR3 totals 16 residues. The trim removed 3 bases at V and 3 bases at J, leaving 8 bases unmatched. Per the germline V gene, CDR1 is LGHNA and CDR2 is YSLEER. This sample's TCRbeta library carried unique molecular identifier barcodes. TCRdb called the PCR reads again in MiXCR, with one record for every CDR3 protein. Of about 58,000 distinct CDR3 sequences listed, 44% are singletons. Sequencing used PBMCs, mostly from graft donor cells, obtained 360 days after TCRalphabeta/CD19-depleted stem cell transplant. V usage is TRBV4-3 and J usage is TRBJ2-7, with 10 bases lining up with TRBD1. This sequence originates from a male patient younger than 18 who had a stem cell transplant for acute lymphoblastic leukemia, so the T cells may come from the graft donor. The CDR3: CASSHETGGEFYEQYF. The CDR3 bases are TGCGCCAGCAGCCACGAGACAGGGGGCGAATTCTACGAGCAGTACTTC.